The 28 T cell receptor beta chains reported below all come from one sample, sequenced in a study of T-cell reconstitution after alpha-beta-depleted transplantation in children. For TCRbeta, the library was prepared with unique molecular identifiers. A single record per CDR3 protein comes from TCRdb applying MiXCR to the PCR reads. The table shows about 870,000 distinct CDR3 sequences, with 15% to 20% occurring only once. The specimen comprised PBMCs, mostly from graft donor cells, sampled 360 days after TCRalphabeta/CD19-depleted stem cell transplant. These receptors originate from a male patient aged 10 to 17 who had a stem cell transplant for acute lymphoblastic leukemia, so the T cells may come from the graft donor.

In its sample, this clonotype was seen a few times. The gene calls are TRBV6-5 and TRBJ2-1; perhaps TRBD1 as D (6 bases). Germline lookup yields CDR1 MNHEY and CDR2 SVGAGI. This CDR3 comprises 16 residues. Trimming took off 6 bases at V and 6 bases at J, with 21 bases between the two ends. The CDR3 region is CASSQLPNRVGNEQFF. The CDR3 nucleotides read TGTGCCAGCAGCCAATTGCCGAACAGGGTTGGCAATGAGCAGTTCTTC.

The V and J genes are TRBV6-5 and TRBJ2-5; 12 bases match TRBD2. After removal of 2 bases from V and 7 bases from J, the junction contained 11 bases not matched to a gene. This CDR3 has 17 amino acids. The germline V gene encodes CDR1 MNHEY and CDR2 SVGAGI. The CDR3, as DNA: TGTGCCAGCAGTTACAAGCCGGCTAGCGGGGGGGAAGGGACCCAGTACTTC. Translated: CASSYKPASGGEGTQYF.

The chain couples TRBV29-1 to TRBJ1-5, with a tentative D call TRBD1 (6 bases). Germline V lookup: CDR1 SQVTM, CDR2 ANQGSEA. The CDR3 contains 12 residues. As DNA, the CDR3 is TGCAGTGTGGGGGGCAACAATCAGCCCCAGCATTTT. It translates to CSVGGNNQPQHF.

This clonotype has at least ten counts. The CDR3 protein is CASSPTGKGEQFF. In nucleotides, the CDR3 is TGTGCCAGCAGCCCTACCGGGAAGGGCGAGCAGTTCTTC. This chain connects TRBV7-9 to TRBJ2-1; tentatively, D is TRBD2 (5 bases). Trimming shortened V by 5 bases and J by 10 bases, and 15 bases separated the two germline ends. The CDR3 spans 13 residues. The germline V gene has CDR1 SEHNR and CDR2 FQNEAQ (reference sequence). The full variable domain, completed using reference TRBV7-9 and TRBJ2-1, is DTGVSQNPRHKITKRGQNVTFRCDPISEHNRLYWYRQTLGQGPEFLTYFQNEAQLEKSRLLSDRFSAERPKGSFSTLEIQRTEQGDSAMYLCASSPTGKGEQFFGPGTRLTVL.

This clonotype was picked up many times. Sequence at one end of the junction differs from germline and may be a read error. The CDR3 coding sequence is TGTGCCAGCAGCCCTGGACTAGCGGGGAACACCGGGGAGCTGTTTTTT. Protein: CASSPGLAGNTGELFF. The chain is built from TRBV5-1 and TRBJ2-2; TRBD2 matches at 11 bases. This CDR3 has 16 amino acids. Germline V lookup: CDR1 SGHRS, CDR2 YFSETQ. Based on the CDR3 plus reference TRBV5-1 and TRBJ2-2, the full variable domain is KAGVTQTPRYLIKTRGQQVTLSCSPISGHRSVSWYQQTPGQGLQFLFEYFSETQRNKGNFPGRFSGRQFSNSRSEMNVSTLELGDSALYLCASSPGLAGNTGELFFGEGSRLTVL.

The rearrangement uses TRBV2 and TRBJ2-6, with 9 bases aligning to TRBD1. V lost 9 bases, J lost 2 bases, and 8 bases stayed unmatched. Germline CDR1 and CDR2: SNHLY and FYNNEI. The CDR3 contains 16 residues. CDR3 region: CASRPTGGAGANVLTF. The CDR3 bases are TGTGCCAGTCGGCCCACAGGGGGCGCTGGGGCCAACGTCCTGACTTTC. The whole variable domain, remainder taken from reference TRBV2 and TRBJ2-6, is EPEVTQTPSHQVTQMGQEVILRCVPISNHLYFYWYRQILGQKVEFLVSFYNNEISEKSEIFDDQFSVERPDGSNFTLKIRSTKLEDSAMYFCASRPTGGAGANVLTFGAGSRLTVL.

This clonotype was detected only a few times. The chain is built from TRBV5-1 and TRBJ1-1; no clear D gene. V was shortened by 2 bases and J by 0 bases, with 29 bases between the two germline ends. Germline V gene data show CDR1 as SGHRS and CDR2 as YFSETQ. CDR3 length: 21 residues. The CDR3 DNA follows: TGCGCCAGCAGCTTTCGGCCAACGAGTCGTTCTCCTTTTCTCATGAACACTGAAGCTTTCTTT. The encoded protein is CASSFRPTSRSPFLMNTEAFF.

The chain uses TRBV20-1 and TRBJ2-1; D not resolved. The CDR3 is made up of 12 amino acids. Germline V gives CDR1 DFQATT, CDR2 SNEGSKA (reference sequence). Here the CDR3 reads CSSESSYNEQFF. CDR3 sequence (DNA): TGCAGCAGCGAGAGCTCCTACAATGAGCAGTTCTTC.

This clonotype was counted only a few times. The chain employs TRBV7-6 and TRBJ1-2, with 7 bases fitting TRBD1. CDR3 length: 17 residues. Germline V gene sequence: CDR1 SGHVS, CDR2 FNYEAQ. V trimming: 6 bases; J trimming: 0 bases; junction bases outside the gene matches: 13. DNA for the CDR3: TGTGCCAGCAGTTCCCTAACAGGGGCGCAGCCTAACTATGGCTACACCTTC. The encoded protein is CASSSLTGAQPNYGYTF.

This clonotype has more than one count but fewer than ten. The V and J genes are TRBV12-3 or TRBV12-4 and TRBJ2-2; 9 bases agree with TRBD1. Losses at the gene ends were 5 bases for V and 5 bases for J; bases not matched to a gene: 6. The CDR3 has 15 amino acids. The CDR3, as DNA: TGTGCCAGCAGTCCGGGACAGGGAGAAACCGGGGAGCTGTTTTTT. This codes for CASSPGQGETGELFF.

This clonotype was found a few times. The chain employs TRBV7-9 and TRBJ2-1, with 13 positions matching TRBD2. CDR1 SEHNR and CDR2 FQNEAQ come from the germline V gene (reference sequence). This CDR3 contains 16 residues. J gave up 10 bases and V 2 bases, and 8 bases lay outside the gene matches. The CDR3 bases are TGTGCCAGCAGCTTAAAGAGGGGACTAGCGGGAACAGAGCAGTTCTTC. Translating it yields CASSLKRGLAGTEQFF.

The chain joins TRBV29-1 to TRBJ2-4; a weak D match, TRBD1 (6 bases). V lost 7 bases and J lost 1, with 8 bases in between. Germline V lookup: CDR1 SQVTM, CDR2 ANQGSEA. This CDR3 spans 12 amino acids. DNA for the CDR3: TGCAGCGCAGGGGAGGCCAAAAACATTCAGTACTTC. Translated, it gives CSAGEAKNIQYF.

The J gene is TRBJ2-2, the V gene TRBV21-1; the table's D gene call, TRBD2, was not cross checked with the DNA. TRBV21-1 is labeled a pseudogene. The CDR3 consists of 16 residues. For the CDR3, the DNA is TGTGCCAGCAGCAAAGATTTCCCCCCGCGGACCGGGGAGCTGTTTTTT. Translated, it gives CASSKDFPPRTGELFF.

This clonotype was seen just once. The chain uses TRBV19 and TRBJ2-1, with TRBD2 identical over 7 bases. CDR1 and CDR2 from the germline V gene are LNHDA and SQIVND (reference sequence). V was pared by 6 bases and J by 8 bases, with 10 bases of the junction left unmatched. This CDR3 has 14 residues. This CDR3 is CASSLWTSRYEQFF. CDR3 in DNA: TGTGCCAGTAGCCTGTGGACTAGTAGGTATGAGCAGTTCTTC.

Concerning this clonotype: The germline gene is not matched at one end of the junction; a read error may be the cause. The rearrangement links TRBV4-2 to TRBJ2-1; TRBD1 or TRBD2 may be the D gene (7 bases each). CDR3 length: 20 amino acids. Germline V lookup: CDR1 LGHNA, CDR2 YNFKEQ. The CDR3 sequence: CASRELVDRPGSGKNNERFF. CDR3 DNA sequence: TGTGCCAGCAGGGAGCTTGTGGACAGGCCAGGGAGCGGGAAAAACAATGAGCGGTTCTTC.

V is TRBV29-1 and J is TRBJ1-1; no firm D call. In germline, CDR1 is SQVTM, CDR2 ANQGSEA. The CDR3 has 14 residues. Trimming left V 1 base short and J 7 bases short, with 16 bases between. In DNA form, the CDR3 reads TGCAGCGTTGAAGTAGGTGGCAGGCGGAGTGAAGCTTTCTTT. Translating gives CSVEVGGRRSEAFF.

The V and J genes are TRBV7-9 and TRBJ1-2; the match to TRBD1 covers 9 bases. The CDR3 has 14 amino acids. Looked up from germline, CDR1 is SEHNR and CDR2 is FQNEAQ (reference sequence). Unmatched junction bases numbered 2, after V lost 2 bases and J lost 4 bases. The CDR3: CASSLNRGLYGYTF. The CDR3 bases are TGTGCCAGCAGCTTAAACAGGGGGCTCTATGGCTACACCTTC. The variable domain in full, with the rest retrieved from reference TRBV7-9 and TRBJ1-2, is DTGVSQNPRHKITKRGQNVTFRCDPISEHNRLYWYRQTLGQGPEFLTYFQNEAQLEKSRLLSDRFSAERPKGSFSTLEIQRTEQGDSAMYLCASSLNRGLYGYTFGSGTRLTVV.

The chain carries TRBV2 and TRBJ2-7; no clear D gene. The V and J ends lost 8 bases and 4 bases respectively, with 15 bases between them. The CDR3 length is 13 residues. The germline V gene encodes CDR1 SNHLY and CDR2 FYNNEI. The CDR3 here is CASPGRVGYEQYF. The CDR3 DNA is TGTGCCAGCCCAGGACGGGTGGGTTACGAGCAGTACTTC.

V gene TRBV4-2 combines with J gene TRBJ2-7; D remains ambiguous. The CDR3 loop spans 15 amino acids. Germline values: CDR1 LGHNA, CDR2 YNFKEQ. Trimming left V 1 base short and J 2 bases short, with 12 bases between. This CDR3 is CASSQGSASTYEQYF. In nucleotides, the CDR3 is TGTGCCAGCAGCCAAGGGTCGGCTAGTACCTACGAGCAGTACTTC.

The genes are TRBV2 and TRBJ2-1; perhaps TRBD2 as D (6 bases). In germline, CDR1 is SNHLY, CDR2 FYNNEI. The CDR3 length is 17 residues. V dropped 4 bases and J dropped 3 bases, with 19 bases sitting between them. CDR3 bases: TGTGCCAGCAGTGGCGGGACGGAACTAAACAGCTACAATGAGCAGTTCTTC. It codes for CASSGGTELNSYNEQFF. The full variable domain, its missing parts supplied by reference TRBV2 and TRBJ2-1, is EPEVTQTPSHQVTQMGQEVILRCVPISNHLYFYWYRQILGQKVEFLVSFYNNEISEKSEIFDDQFSVERPDGSNFTLKIRSTKLEDSAMYFCASSGGTELNSYNEQFFGPGTRLTVL.

This clonotype has more than one count but fewer than ten. This chain connects TRBV5-1 to TRBJ2-7, with D tentatively TRBD1 (6 bases). The CDR3 runs 15 residues. The germline V gene encodes CDR1 SGHRS and CDR2 YFSETQ. V lost 0 bases to trimming and J lost 0 bases, with 10 bases between them. For the CDR3, the DNA is TGCGCCAGCAGCTTGGTCCAGGGGACCTCCTACGAGCAGTACTTC. The encoded protein is CASSLVQGTSYEQYF.

This clonotype was detected only a few times. This chain uses TRBV9 with TRBJ1-1, with D possibly being TRBD1 (6 bases). Germline assignment: CDR1 SGDLS and CDR2 YYNGEE. Between the trimmed V and J ends, which lost 3 bases and 0 bases, there was a span of 12 bases. This CDR3 spans 15 amino acids. CDR3 sequence reads: CASSGGQTMNTEAFF. Here the CDR3 DNA reads TGTGCCAGCAGCGGGGGACAAACAATGAACACTGAAGCTTTCTTT.

The chain employs TRBV12-3 or TRBV12-4 and TRBJ2-2; D might be TRBD1 (6 bases). This CDR3 spans 16 amino acids. The ends were cut back, 5 bases at V and 1 base at J, with 14 bases in the middle. In nucleotides, the CDR3 is TGTGCCAGCAGTAACAGACAGGCCCAGAACACCGGGGAGCTGTTTTTT. Translating gives CASSNRQAQNTGELFF.

The rearrangement joins TRBV10-1 to TRBJ2-2; either TRBD1 or TRBD2 may fit D (5 bases each). The CDR3 has 17 residues. In germline, CDR1 is WNHNN, CDR2 SYGVQD (reference sequence). V was shortened by 3 bases and J by 2 bases, with 16 bases between the two germline ends. In DNA, the CDR3 is TGCGCCAGCAGTGACGGGTTGGGACGGTTAAACACCGGGGAGCTGTTTTTT. Protein product: CASSDGLGRLNTGELFF.

The rearrangement links TRBV5-1 to TRBJ2-4; D may be TRBD1 (6 bases). Trimming shortened V by 5 bases and J by 2 bases, and 14 bases separated the two germline ends. The CDR3 has 15 amino acids. In germline, CDR1 is SGHRS, CDR2 YFSETQ. The CDR3 sequence is CASSQGFLTKNIQYF. In DNA, the CDR3 is TGCGCCAGCAGTCAGGGGTTCCTGACCAAAAACATTCAGTACTTC.

This clonotype was detected only a few times. This chain connects TRBV29-1 to TRBJ1-1; TRBD1 agrees at 8 bases. V was pared by 6 bases and J by 1 base, with 4 bases of the junction left unmatched. The CDR3 consists of 13 residues. Germline-derived CDR1 and CDR2 are SQVTM and ANQGSEA. As DNA, the CDR3 is TGCAGCGTGCAAGGACAGGGGAACACTGAAGCTTTCTTT. It is translated as CSVQGQGNTEAFF.

The V call is TRBV7-8, the J call TRBJ2-1; 13 nucleotides match TRBD2. Per germline, CDR1 SGHVS and CDR2 FQNEAQ. Unmatched junction bases numbered 4, after V lost 5 bases and J lost 6 bases. The CDR3 extends over 15 amino acids. The CDR3 reads CASSGRLAGGNEQFF. The CDR3 DNA reads as TGTGCCAGCAGCGGTAGACTAGCGGGAGGCAATGAGCAGTTCTTC.

The chain couples TRBV15 to TRBJ1-1; no firm D call. V was shortened by 0 bases and J by 7 bases, with 9 bases between the two germline ends. The CDR3 runs to 13 residues. CDR1 is LNHNV, CDR2 YYDKDF, per germline (reference sequence). In DNA form, the CDR3 reads TGTGCCACCAGCAGAGATTCGGGAATTGAAGCTTTCTTT. Protein product: CATSRDSGIEAFF.